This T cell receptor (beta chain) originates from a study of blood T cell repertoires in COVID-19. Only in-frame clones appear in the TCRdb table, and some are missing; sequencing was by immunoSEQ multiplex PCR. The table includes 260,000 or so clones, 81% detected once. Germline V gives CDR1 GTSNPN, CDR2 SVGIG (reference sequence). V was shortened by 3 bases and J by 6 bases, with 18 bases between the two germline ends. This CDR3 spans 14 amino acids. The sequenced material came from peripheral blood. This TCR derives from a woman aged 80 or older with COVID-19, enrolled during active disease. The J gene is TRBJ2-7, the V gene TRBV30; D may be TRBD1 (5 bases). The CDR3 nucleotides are TGTGCCTGGAGGCCCGACAGTCTTTCGGGCGAGCAGTACTTC. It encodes CAWRPDSLSGEQYF.